A selection of T cell receptor beta chains follows, all from one sample in a study of T cells in Graves' hyperthyroidism and ophthalmopathy. MiXCR, applied by TCRdb to the multiplex PCR reads, yields one record per CDR3 protein. The sample carries roughly 380,000 distinct CDR3 sequences, about a sixth recorded once. The specimen was blood. The origin of the receptors is a woman aged 40 to 50 with Graves' ophthalmopathy. Both conserved end residues are part of each CDR3. The D gene is left open where the match is weak. Clone sizes are given selectively: once, few, many, or a class where the clone is expanded.

size: NA
V: TRBV5-8
D: NA
J: TRBJ2-7
CDR3: CASSFVRAYEQYF
DNA: TGTGCCAGCAGCTTCGTCAGAGCCTACGAGCAGTACTTC

size: NA
V: TRBV7-2
D: NA
J: TRBJ1-1
CDR3: CASSPRMKAFF
DNA: TGTGCCAGCAGCCCCCGTATGAAAGCTTTCTTT

size: once
V: TRBV6-5
D: NA
J: TRBJ1-1
CDR3: CASSYSASMNTEAFF
DNA: TGTGCCAGCAGTTACTCGGCAAGCATGAACACTGAAGCTTTCTTT

size: many
V: TRBV19
D: NA
J: TRBJ2-5
CDR3: CASSIDTETQYF
DNA: TGTGCCAGTAGTATAGATACGGAGACCCAGTACTTC

size: NA
V: TRBV7-2
D: NA
J: TRBJ2-5
CDR3: CASSLLFFGETQYF
DNA: TGTGCCAGCAGCTTACTCTTTTTTGGGGAGACCCAGTACTTC

size: NA
V: TRBV18
D: TRBD2
J: TRBJ2-7
CDR3: CASSRVVGLESHEQYF
DNA: TGTGCCAGCTCCCGGGTGGTAGGACTAGAATCCCACGAGCAGTACTTC

size: many
V: TRBV13
D: NA
J: TRBJ2-5
CDR3: CASSLYRQVQETQYF
DNA: TGTGCCAGCAGCCTCTACCGACAGGTGCAAGAGACCCAGTACTTC

size: many
V: TRBV4-1
D: NA
J: TRBJ2-5
CDR3: CASSQDELYETQYF
DNA: TGCGCCAGCAGCCAAGATGAACTCTACGAGACCCAGTACTTC

size: many
V: TRBV18
D: NA
J: TRBJ2-7
CDR3: CASSPPRASVFTVYEQYF
DNA: TGTGCCAGCTCACCACCTCGGGCTAGCGTATTTACCGTCTACGAGCAGTACTTC

size: NA
V: TRBV9
D: NA
J: TRBJ2-5
CDR3: CASSVGRALQETQYF
DNA: TGTGCCAGCAGCGTAGGTAGGGCCCTCCAAGAGACCCAGTACTTC

size: NA
V: TRBV19
D: NA
J: TRBJ1-1
CDR3: CASSTPRGGAFF
DNA: TGTGCCAGTAGTACCCCTCGAGGTGGGGCTTTCTTT

size: many
V: TRBV2
D: NA
J: TRBJ2-7
CDR3: CAPPCSYEQYF
DNA: TGTGCACCTCCGTGCTCCTACGAGCAGTACTTC

size: NA
V: TRBV11-2
D: NA
J: TRBJ2-5
CDR3: CASNPRGLLGTQYF
DNA: TGTGCCAGCAACCCACGGGGACTCCTAGGGACCCAGTACTTC

size: many
V: TRBV4-1
D: TRBD1
J: TRBJ1-1
CDR3: CASSATGTGEAFF
DNA: TGCGCCAGCAGCGCTACCGGGACAGGTGAAGCTTTCTTT

size: many
V: TRBV2
D: NA
J: TRBJ2-2
CDR3: CARVRLDTGELFF
DNA: TGTGCCAGGGTTAGGTTGGACACCGGGGAGCTGTTTTTT

size: NA
V: TRBV28
D: NA
J: TRBJ1-1
CDR3: CASSFFLTVNTEAFF
DNA: TGTGCCAGCAGTTTTTTCTTGACCGTGAACACTGAAGCTTTCTTT

size: many
V: TRBV6-4
D: TRBD2
J: TRBJ2-4
CDR3: CASSHRQAGRARLSKNIQYF
DNA: TGTGCCAGCAGCCACAGACAAGCCGGGAGGGCCCGGCTCTCCAAAAACATTCAGTACTTC

size: many
V: TRBV12-3/TRBV12-4
D: NA
J: TRBJ1-2
CDR3: CASSFGGLDYGYTF
DNA: TGTGCCAGCAGTTTCGGGGGGCTGGACTATGGCTACACCTTC

size: NA
V: TRBV28
D: NA
J: TRBJ2-7
CDR3: CASSLLNYEQYF
DNA: TGTGCCAGCAGTTTGCTCAATTACGAGCAGTACTTC

size: NA
V: TRBV6-2/TRBV6-3
D: NA
J: TRBJ1-5
CDR3: CASSSGTDHQPQHF
DNA: TGTGCCAGCAGCTCCGGGACGGACCATCAGCCCCAGCATTTT

size: NA
V: TRBV12-3/TRBV12-4
D: NA
J: TRBJ2-7
CDR3: CASSFRQIEYEQYF
DNA: TGTGCCAGCAGTTTCAGGCAGATAGAGTACGAGCAGTACTTC

size: many
V: TRBV11-2
D: TRBD2
J: TRBJ2-4
CDR3: CASSLNSGRWGSKNIQYF
DNA: TGTGCCAGCAGCTTGAATAGCGGGAGATGGGGGTCCAAAAACATTCAGTACTTC